This T cell receptor (beta chain) is from a study of read filtering for tumor transcriptome and immune sequencing. Looking at the study overall: Under ten patients were R-ISS I, 16 were R-ISS II, roughly seven were R-ISS III. Study-level findings and limits: Roughly 80% of IR-seq clonotypes had a single read, yet these held around 3.5% of reads. The sorted CD138-negative fraction was a mixed bone marrow immune population, not purified T cells. IR-seq captured clonotypes deeper and more reliably than RNA-seq.

The library was built from roughly 400 ng RNA with molecular barcoded adaptors for alpha/delta and beta/gamma chains. TCRdb processed the reads anew with MiXCR; each CDR3 protein has one entry. The sample consists of more than 100,000 distinct CDR3 sequences, 13% of them appearing once. CDR3 length: 14 residues. The germline CDR1 and CDR2 sequences are SGHVS and FQNEAQ. V dropped 1 base and J dropped 4 bases, with 7 bases sitting between them. This clonotype has just a few counts. No antigen is known for it. The gene calls are TRBV7-8 and TRBJ2-2; D is uncertain. The receptor comes from a donor aged 40 or over with multiple myeloma. Sequencing used a population of CD138-negative cells sorted from bone marrow. The CDR3 is CASSLDWGTGELFF. The CDR3 DNA follows: TGTGCCAGCAGCTTAGATTGGGGCACCGGGGAGCTGTTTTTT.